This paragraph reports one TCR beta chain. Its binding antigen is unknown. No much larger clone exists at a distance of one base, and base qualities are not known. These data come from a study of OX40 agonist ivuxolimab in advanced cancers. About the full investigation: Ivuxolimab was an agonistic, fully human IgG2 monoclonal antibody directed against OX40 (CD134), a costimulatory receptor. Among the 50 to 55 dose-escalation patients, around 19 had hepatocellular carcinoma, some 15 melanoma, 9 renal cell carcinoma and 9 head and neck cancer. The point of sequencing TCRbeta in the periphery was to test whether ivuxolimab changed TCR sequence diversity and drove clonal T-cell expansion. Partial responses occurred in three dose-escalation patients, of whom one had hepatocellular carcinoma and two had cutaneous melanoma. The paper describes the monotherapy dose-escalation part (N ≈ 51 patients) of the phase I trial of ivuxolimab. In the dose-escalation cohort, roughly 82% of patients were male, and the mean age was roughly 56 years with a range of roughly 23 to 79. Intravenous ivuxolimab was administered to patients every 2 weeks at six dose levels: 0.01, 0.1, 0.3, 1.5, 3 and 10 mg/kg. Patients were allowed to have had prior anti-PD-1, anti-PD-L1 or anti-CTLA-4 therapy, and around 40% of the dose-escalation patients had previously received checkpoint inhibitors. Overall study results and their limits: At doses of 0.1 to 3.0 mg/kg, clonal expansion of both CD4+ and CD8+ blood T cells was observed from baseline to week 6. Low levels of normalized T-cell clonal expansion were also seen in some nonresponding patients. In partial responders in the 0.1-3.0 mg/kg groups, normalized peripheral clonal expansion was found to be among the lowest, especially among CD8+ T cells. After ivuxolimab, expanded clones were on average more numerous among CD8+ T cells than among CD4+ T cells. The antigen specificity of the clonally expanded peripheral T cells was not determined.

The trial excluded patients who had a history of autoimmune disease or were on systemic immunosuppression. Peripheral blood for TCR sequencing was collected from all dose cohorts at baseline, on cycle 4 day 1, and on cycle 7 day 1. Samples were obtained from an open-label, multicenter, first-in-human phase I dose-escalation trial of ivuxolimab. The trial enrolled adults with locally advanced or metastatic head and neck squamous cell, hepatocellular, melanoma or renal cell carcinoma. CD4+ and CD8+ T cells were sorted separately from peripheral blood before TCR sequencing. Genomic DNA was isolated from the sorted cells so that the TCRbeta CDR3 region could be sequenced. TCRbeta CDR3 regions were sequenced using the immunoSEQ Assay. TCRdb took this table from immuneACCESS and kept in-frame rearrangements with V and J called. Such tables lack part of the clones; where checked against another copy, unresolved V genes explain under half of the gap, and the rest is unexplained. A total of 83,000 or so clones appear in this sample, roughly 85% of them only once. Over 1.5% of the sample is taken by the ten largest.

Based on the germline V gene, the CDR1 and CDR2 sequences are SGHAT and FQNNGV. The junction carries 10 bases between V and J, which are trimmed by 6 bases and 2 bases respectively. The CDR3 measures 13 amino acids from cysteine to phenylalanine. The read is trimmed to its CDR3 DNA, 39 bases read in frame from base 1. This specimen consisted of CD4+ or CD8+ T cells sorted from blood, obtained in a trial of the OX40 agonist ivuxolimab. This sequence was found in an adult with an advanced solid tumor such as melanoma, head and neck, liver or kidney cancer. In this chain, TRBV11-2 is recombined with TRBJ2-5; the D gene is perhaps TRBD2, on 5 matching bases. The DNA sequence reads TGTGCCAGCAGGAAGGGAGCACAAGAGACCCAGTACTTC. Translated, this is CASRKGAQETQYF.